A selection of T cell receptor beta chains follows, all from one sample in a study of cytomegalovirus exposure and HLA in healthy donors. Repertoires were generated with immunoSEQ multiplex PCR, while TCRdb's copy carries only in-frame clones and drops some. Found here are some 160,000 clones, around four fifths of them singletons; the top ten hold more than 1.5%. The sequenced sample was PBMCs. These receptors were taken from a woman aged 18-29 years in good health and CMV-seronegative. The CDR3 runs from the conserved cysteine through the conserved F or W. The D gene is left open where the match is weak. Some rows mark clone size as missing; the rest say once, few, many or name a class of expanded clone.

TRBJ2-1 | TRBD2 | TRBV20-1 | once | TGCAGTGCTGGACTAGCACGTGAGCAGTTCTTC | CSAGLAREQFF
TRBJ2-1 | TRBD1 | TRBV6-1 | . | TGTGCCAGCAGTGAAGGCAGGGGGCGAAACCATGAGCAGTTCTTC | CASSEGRGRNHEQFF
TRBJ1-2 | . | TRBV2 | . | TGTGCCAGCAGTGATCTGCCCGGGGGCTACACCTTC | CASSDLPGGYTF
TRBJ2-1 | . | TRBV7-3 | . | TGTGCCAGCAGCTTAGGACAGGAGCAGTTCTTC | CASSLGQEQFF
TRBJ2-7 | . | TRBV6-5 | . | TGTGCCAGCAGTACCACATCGGAGGACTACGAGCAGTACTTC | CASSTTSEDYEQYF
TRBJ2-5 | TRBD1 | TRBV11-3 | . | TGTGCCAGCAGCCAAGGCCCCGGGACAGGGGCGAAGACCCAGTACTTC | CASSQGPGTGAKTQYF
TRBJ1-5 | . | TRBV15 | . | TGTGCCACCAGCACAAATAGCAATCAGCCCCAGCATTTT | CATSTNSNQPQHF
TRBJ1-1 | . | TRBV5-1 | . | TGCGCCAGCAGCTTGGACGGCAGGGGGAACACTGAAGCTTTCTTT | CASSLDGRGNTEAFF
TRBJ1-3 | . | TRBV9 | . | TGTGCCAGCAGTCTGGACAGCTCTGGAAACACCATATATTTT | CASSLDSSGNTIYF
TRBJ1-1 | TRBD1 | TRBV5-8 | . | TGTGCCAGCAGCATGGGGACAGGGAACACTGAAGCTTTCTTT | CASSMGTGNTEAFF
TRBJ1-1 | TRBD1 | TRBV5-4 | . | TGTGCCAGCAGCCCTCTACCCACAGGGGACACTGAAGCTTTCTTT | CASSPLPTGDTEAFF
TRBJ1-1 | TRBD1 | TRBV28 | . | TGTGCCAGCAGTTTAGGGACAGGGTACACTGAAGCTTTCTTT | CASSLGTGYTEAFF
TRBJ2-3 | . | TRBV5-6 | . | TGTGCCAGCAGCTCTGGGGCCTATCTCGGCCCAGATACGCAGTATTTT | CASSSGAYLGPDTQYF
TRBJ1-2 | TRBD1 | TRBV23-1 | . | TGCGCCAGCAGACCTCACAGGGGAGTGATCTATGGCTACACCTTC | CASRPHRGVIYGYTF
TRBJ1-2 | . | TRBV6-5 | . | TGTGCCAGCAGTTACCGTATCAGGGCCACTAACTATGGCTACACCTTC | CASSYRIRATNYGYTF
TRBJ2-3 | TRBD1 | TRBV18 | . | TGTGCCAGCTCACCAGCGGACAGGGGTCCACAGTATTTT | CASSPADRGPQYF
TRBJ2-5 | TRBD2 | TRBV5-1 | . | TGCGCCAGCAAAGGGACTAGCGGATTCCAAGAGACCCAGTACTTC | CASKGTSGFQETQYF
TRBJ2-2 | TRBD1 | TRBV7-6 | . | TGTGCCGGATCACAGGGGGCGAACACCGGGGAGCTGTTTTTT | CAGSQGANTGELFF
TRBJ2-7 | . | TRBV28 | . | TGTGCCAGCAGTCTACTGACAAACTCCTACGAGCAGTACTTC | CASSLLTNSYEQYF
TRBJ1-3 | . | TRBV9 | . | TGTGCCAGCAGCGTAGGGGTACAGCTCTCTGGAAACACCATATATTTT | CASSVGVQLSGNTIYF
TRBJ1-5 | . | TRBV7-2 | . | TGTGCCAGCCCCTTAAGGGGCAGGGGCAATCAGCCCCAGCATTTT | CASPLRGRGNQPQHF
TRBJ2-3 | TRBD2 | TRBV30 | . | TGTGCCTGGAGTGGGCTAGCGGGGGGGTTGAGTACGCAGTATTTT | CAWSGLAGGLSTQYF
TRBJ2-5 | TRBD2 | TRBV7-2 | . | TGTGCCAGCAGCGTCACTAGCGGGGGTCAAGAGACCCAGTACTTC | CASSVTSGGQETQYF
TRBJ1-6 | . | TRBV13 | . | TGTGCCAGCAGCGGCCGGGGGGGAAATTCACCCCTCCACTTT | CASSGRGGNSPLHF
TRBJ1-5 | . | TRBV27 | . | TGTGCCAGCAGTTCCTCCTACGCAGGGCAGCCCCAGCATTTT | CASSSSYAGQPQHF
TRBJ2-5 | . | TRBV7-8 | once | TGTGCCAGCAGCGCAGGGACTTACCAAGAGACCCAGTACTTC | CASSAGTYQETQYF
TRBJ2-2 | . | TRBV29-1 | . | TGCAGCGTGCGAAGTACGGGGAACGCGAACACCGGGGAGCTGTTTTTT | CSVRSTGNANTGELFF
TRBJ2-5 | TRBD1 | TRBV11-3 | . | TGTGCCAGCAGCTCACAAGGGGGCGGAGAGACCCAGTACTTC | CASSSQGGGETQYF
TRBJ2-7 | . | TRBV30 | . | TGTGCCTGGAAGGGACTGACCTACGAGCAGTACTTC | CAWKGLTYEQYF
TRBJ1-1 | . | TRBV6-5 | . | TGTGCCAGCAGATCTACAGGGCTCCCTGAAGCTTTCTTT | CASRSTGLPEAFF
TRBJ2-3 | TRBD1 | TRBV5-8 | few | TGTGCCAGCAGCTGGGGACAGAGCACAGATACGCAGTATTTT | CASSWGQSTDTQYF
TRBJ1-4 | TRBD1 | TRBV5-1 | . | TGCGCCAGCAGCTTAGGACAGGCCACTAATGAAAAACTGTTTTTT | CASSLGQATNEKLFF
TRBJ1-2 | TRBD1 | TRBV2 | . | TGTGCCAGCAGCATCGGACAGGGGGATGGCTACACCTTC | CASSIGQGDGYTF